This T cell receptor (beta chain) appears in the sequencing data of a study of cytomegalovirus exposure and HLA in healthy donors (dated by TCRdb to about 2017). With regard to the full study: According to a later analysis, the approximately 120 validation repertoires were produced on the same platform as the 666 repertoires of the first cohort. The aim of the study was to test whether cataloging public T cell receptors could identify signatures of past pathogen exposure. Besides the first cohort of 500 to 700 subjects, a separate validation cohort made up of roughly 120 different subjects was used. To predict cytomegalovirus infection status, the study brought together high-throughput TCR immunosequencing, statistical association of individual TCRs with disease status, and machine learning. The paper as a whole reports these results and caveats: A later analysis had no HLA typing for the validation cohort, so co-occurrence there was scored across all 110 or so repertoires. A later analysis found that TCRs clustered in the first cohort also tended to co-occur in the roughly 120 validation repertoires, with 94% of cluster scores above 0. The authors suggested that the approach could potentially be generalized to other disease states and immunological phenotypes. A few of the identified cytomegalovirus-associated TCR beta chains were confirmed in vitro to be specific for cytomegalovirus antigens. In the study, 150 to 200 TCR beta chains were listed as associated with cytomegalovirus. Most TCR sequences were seen in very few donors, while some public TCRs were found in many individuals. In both the original and validation cohorts, the classifier was reported to diagnose cytomegalovirus status with high specificity and sensitivity.

Note on this clone: There is no known antigen for this receptor. Per-base qualities were not stored, and no clone one base away is much larger.

CDR1 and CDR2 are drawn from the germline V gene: MDHEN, SYDVKM. V is cut back by 4 bases and J by 5 bases, with 7 bases in the junction unmatched. Including cysteine and phenylalanine, the CDR3 has 15 amino acids. Here the CDR3 DNA is all that survives: 45 bases in frame from base 1. Separate from the approximately 670-subject first cohort, the validation cohort of 90 to 150 subjects was the group to which the donors belonged. The library was prepared using the immunoSEQ multiplex PCR assay. In the original analysis: To diagnose cytomegalovirus status from the catalog of TCR beta chain sequences, a statistical classification framework was built. As stored in TCRdb, this immuneACCESS dataset retains in-frame rearrangements with V and J assigned. A fraction of the clones does not appear; measured against another copy, unresolved V genes explain less than half of the discrepancy, and the remainder lacks a known reason. For V, J and clone size, that table is used; D and trimming come from the DNA. The sample table contains 75,000 to 90,000 clones; only one count was recorded for 95% of them. 0.6% to 0.7% of the sample lies in the top ten.

Recombination joined TRBV28 with TRBJ2-7; 11 central bases correspond to TRBD1. This TCR came from a woman aged 18-30 years in good health and CMV-seronegative. The sample consisted of PBMCs. The DNA sequence is given as TGTGCCAGCAGTTCCGGGACAGGGGGGGGACACGAGCAGTACTTC. Translated, it gives CASSSGTGGGHEQYF.